The 9 T cell receptor beta chains below were found in one sample sequenced in a study of blood T cell repertoires in COVID-19. The method was immunoSEQ multiplex PCR; TCRdb's version includes in-frame clones alone and lacks a portion of them. The repertoire has around 73,000 clones, roughly three quarters of them found once; the top ten carry around 2%. The sequenced sample consisted of peripheral blood. These receptors originate from a man in his 70s with COVID-19, enrolled during active disease.

This clone was seen a few times. J is TRBJ2-7 and V is TRBV27; TRBD2 matches 11 bases. The length of the CDR3 is 14 residues. After removal of 6 bases from V and 3 bases from J, the junction contained 4 bases not matched to a gene. Per germline, CDR1 MNHEY and CDR2 SMNVEV (reference sequence). The CDR3 here is CASSRLAGHYEQYF. In DNA form, the CDR3 reads TGTGCCAGCAGCCGACTAGCGGGGCACTACGAGCAGTACTTC.

The rearrangement uses TRBV7-3 and TRBJ2-7; the match to TRBD1 covers 8 bases. In germline, CDR1 is SGHTA, CDR2 FQGTGA. This CDR3 is 14 amino acids long. Trimming at V came to 5 bases and at J to 2 bases, leaving 5 bases not matched to a gene. CDR3 in amino acids: CASSTTGDPYEQYF. CDR3 nucleotides: TGTGCCAGCAGCACGACAGGGGACCCCTACGAGCAGTACTTC.

The chain employs TRBV7-2 and TRBJ1-1; 10 positions agree with TRBD1. Germline V gene sequence: CDR1 SGHTA, CDR2 FQGNSA. Trimming cost V 5 bases and J 5 bases; bases outside gene matches: 5. The CDR3 covers 14 residues. The CDR3 reads CASSPGTGATEAFF. CDR3 bases: TGTGCCAGCAGCCCAGGGACAGGGGCGACTGAAGCTTTCTTT.

The rearrangement joins TRBV11-1 to TRBJ1-1, with a weak D call TRBD1 (5 bases). V was shortened by 5 bases and J by 2 bases, with 15 bases between the two germline ends. There are 15 residues in the CDR3. The germline V gene has CDR1 SGHAT and CDR2 FQDESV (reference sequence). This CDR3 is CASSPLGGLNTEAFF. The CDR3, as DNA: TGTGCCAGCAGCCCATTGGGGGGGTTAAACACTGAAGCTTTCTTT.

The rearrangement links TRBV3-1 (or the pseudogene TRBV3-2) to TRBJ2-1; 7 nucleotides align to TRBD2. With 4 bases clipped from V and 0 bases from J, the junction kept 3 bases outside the gene matches. From germline, CDR1 is LGHDT and CDR2 YNNKEL (reference sequence). This CDR3 is 15 amino acids long. The DNA of the CDR3 is TGTGCCAGCAGCCCTAGCGGAAGCTCCTACAATGAGCAGTTCTTC. Its protein is CASSPSGSSYNEQFF.

The chain links TRBV4-2 to TRBJ1-2; D may be TRBD1 (5 bases). Germline values: CDR1 LGHNA, CDR2 YNFKEQ. CDR3 size: 14 residues. The V end lost 0 bases, the J end lost 8 bases, and 13 bases lay between the germline ends. The CDR3 DNA follows: TGTGCCAGCAGCCAAGATCAGGGAATTGACGGCTACACCTTC. Translated, it gives CASSQDQGIDGYTF.

The chain carries TRBV7-9 and TRBJ1-1; the D is unclear. V was clipped by 3 bases and J by 0 bases, with 11 bases between them. Germline assignment: CDR1 SEHNR and CDR2 FQNEAQ (reference sequence). This CDR3 contains 15 residues. CDR3 residues: CASSFSGYLNTEAFF. The CDR3 coding sequence is TGTGCCAGCAGCTTCTCGGGTTATTTGAACACTGAAGCTTTCTTT.

The rearrangement uses TRBV21-1 and TRBJ2-7; the table assigns TRBD1, which was not confirmed against the DNA. TRBV21-1 is deemed a pseudogene. The CDR3 extends over 14 amino acids. The CDR3 nucleotides read TGTGCCAGCAGCAAGAACATAAAAAACTACGAGCAGTACTTC. It codes for CASSKNIKNYEQYF.

This chain links TRBV6-2 or TRBV6-3 with TRBJ2-6, with a weak D call TRBD2 (6 bases). Trimming cost V 6 bases and J 11 bases, with 14 bases left between them. This CDR3 has 13 residues. Germline CDR1 MNHEY, CDR2 SVGEGT. CDR3 residues: CASSSWGEDVLTF. CDR3 nucleotide sequence: TGTGCCAGCAGCTCTTGGGGGGAAGACGTCCTGACTTTC.